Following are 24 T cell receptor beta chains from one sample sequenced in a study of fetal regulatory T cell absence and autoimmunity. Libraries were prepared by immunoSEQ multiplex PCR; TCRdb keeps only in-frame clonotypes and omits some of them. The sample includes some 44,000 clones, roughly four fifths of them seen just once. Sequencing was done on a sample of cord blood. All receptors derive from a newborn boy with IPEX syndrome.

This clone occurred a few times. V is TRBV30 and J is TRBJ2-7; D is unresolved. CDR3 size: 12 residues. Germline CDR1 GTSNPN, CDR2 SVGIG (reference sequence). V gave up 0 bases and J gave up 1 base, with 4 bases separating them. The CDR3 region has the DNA TGTGCCTGGAGTGTCACGTCCTACGAGCAGTACTTC. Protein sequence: CAWSVTSYEQYF.

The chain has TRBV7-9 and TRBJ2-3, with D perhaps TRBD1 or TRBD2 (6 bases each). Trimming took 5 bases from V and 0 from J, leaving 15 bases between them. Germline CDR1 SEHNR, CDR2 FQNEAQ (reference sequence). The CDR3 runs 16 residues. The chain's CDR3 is CASSPPEGVSTDTQYF. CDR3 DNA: TGTGCCAGCAGCCCACCGGAGGGGGTGAGCACAGATACGCAGTATTTT.

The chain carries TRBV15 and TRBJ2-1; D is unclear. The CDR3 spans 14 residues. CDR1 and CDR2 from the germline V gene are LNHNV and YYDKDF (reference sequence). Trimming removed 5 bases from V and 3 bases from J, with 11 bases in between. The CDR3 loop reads CATSRRSDYNEQFF. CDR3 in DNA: TGTGCCACCAGCCGAAGGAGCGACTACAATGAGCAGTTCTTC.

The CDR3: CASSYDTEAFF. CDR3 in DNA: TGTGCCAGCAGTTACGACACTGAAGCTTTCTTT. The V gene is TRBV6-5, the J gene TRBJ1-1; D uncertain. There are 11 residues in the CDR3. Germline V gene lookup returns CDR1 MNHEY and CDR2 SVGAGI. Trimming pared 2 bases from V and 3 bases from J, leaving 1 base between.

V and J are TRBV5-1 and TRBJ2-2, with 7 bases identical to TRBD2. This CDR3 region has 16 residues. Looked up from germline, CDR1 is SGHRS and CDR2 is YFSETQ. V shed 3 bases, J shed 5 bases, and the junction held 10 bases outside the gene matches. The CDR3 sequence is CASSWRGLPPTGELFF. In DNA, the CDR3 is TGCGCCAGCAGCTGGCGGGGACTACCCCCTACCGGGGAGCTGTTTTTT.

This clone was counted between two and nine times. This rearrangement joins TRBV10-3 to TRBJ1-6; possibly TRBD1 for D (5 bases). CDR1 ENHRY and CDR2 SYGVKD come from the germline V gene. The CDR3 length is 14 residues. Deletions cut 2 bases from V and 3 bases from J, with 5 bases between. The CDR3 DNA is TGTGCCATCAGTGAGGGACACTATAATTCACCCCTCCACTTT. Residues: CAISEGHYNSPLHF.

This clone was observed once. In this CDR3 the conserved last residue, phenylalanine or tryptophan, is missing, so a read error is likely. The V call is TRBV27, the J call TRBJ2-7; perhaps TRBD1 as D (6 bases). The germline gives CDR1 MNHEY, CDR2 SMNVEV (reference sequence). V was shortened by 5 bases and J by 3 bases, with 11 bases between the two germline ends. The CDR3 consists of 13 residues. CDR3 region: CASSLTGRYEQYL. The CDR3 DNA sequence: TGTGCCAGCAGTCTCACAGGGCGCTACGAGCAGTACCTC.

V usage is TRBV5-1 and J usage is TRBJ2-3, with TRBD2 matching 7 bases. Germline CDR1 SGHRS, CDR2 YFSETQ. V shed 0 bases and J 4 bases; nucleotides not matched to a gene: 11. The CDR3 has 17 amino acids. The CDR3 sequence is CASSLAGAGRSADTQYF. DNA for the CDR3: TGCGCCAGCAGCTTGGCCGGAGCGGGGAGGAGCGCAGATACGCAGTATTTT.

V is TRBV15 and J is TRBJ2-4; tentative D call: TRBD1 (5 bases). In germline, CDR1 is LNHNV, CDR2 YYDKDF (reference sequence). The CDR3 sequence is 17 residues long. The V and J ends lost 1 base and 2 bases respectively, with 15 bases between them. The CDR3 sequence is CATSRVGAQGPKNIQYF. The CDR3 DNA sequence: TGTGCCACCAGCAGAGTTGGGGCCCAAGGGCCCAAAAACATTCAGTACTTC.

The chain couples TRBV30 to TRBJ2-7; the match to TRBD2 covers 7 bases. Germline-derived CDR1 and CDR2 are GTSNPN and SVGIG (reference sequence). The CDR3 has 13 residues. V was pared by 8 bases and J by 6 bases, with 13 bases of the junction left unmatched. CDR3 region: CAHSWRLASEQYF. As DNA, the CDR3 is TGTGCCCACTCTTGGAGACTAGCAAGCGAGCAGTACTTC. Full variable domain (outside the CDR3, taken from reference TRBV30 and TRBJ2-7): SQTIHQWPATLVQPVGSPLSLECTVEGTSNPNLYWYRQAAGRGLQLLFYSVGIGQISSEVPQNLSASRPQDRQFILSSKKLLLSDSGFYLCAHSWRLASEQYFGPGTRLTVT.

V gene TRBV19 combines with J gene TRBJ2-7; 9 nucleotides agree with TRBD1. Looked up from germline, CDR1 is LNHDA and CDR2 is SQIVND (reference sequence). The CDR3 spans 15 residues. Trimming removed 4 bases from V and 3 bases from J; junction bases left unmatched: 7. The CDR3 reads CASSNRDRAIYEQYF. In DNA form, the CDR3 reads TGTGCCAGTAGTAACCGGGACAGGGCTATCTACGAGCAGTACTTC.

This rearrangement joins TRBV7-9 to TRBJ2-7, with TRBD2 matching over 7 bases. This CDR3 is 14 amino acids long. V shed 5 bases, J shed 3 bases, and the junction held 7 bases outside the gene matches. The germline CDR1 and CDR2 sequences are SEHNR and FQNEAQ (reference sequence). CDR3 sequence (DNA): TGTGCCAGCAGCCGGGACTACCTAAACTACGAGCAGTACTTC. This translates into CASSRDYLNYEQYF.

This CDR3 is CASSPPSYEQYF. The CDR3 nucleotides are TGTGCCAGCAGCCCCCCCTCCTACGAGCAGTACTTC. V is TRBV11-2 and J is TRBJ2-7; D not certain. This CDR3 contains 12 residues. The ends were cut back, 5 bases at V and 0 bases at J, with 5 bases in the middle. CDR1 and CDR2 from the germline V gene are SGHAT and FQNNGV. The variable domain in full, with the rest retrieved from reference TRBV11-2 and TRBJ2-7, is EAGVAQSPRYKIIEKRQSVAFWCNPISGHATLYWYQQILGQGPKLLIQFQNNGVVDDSQLPKDRFSAERLKGVDSTLKIQPAKLEDSAVYLCASSPPSYEQYFGPGTRLTVT.

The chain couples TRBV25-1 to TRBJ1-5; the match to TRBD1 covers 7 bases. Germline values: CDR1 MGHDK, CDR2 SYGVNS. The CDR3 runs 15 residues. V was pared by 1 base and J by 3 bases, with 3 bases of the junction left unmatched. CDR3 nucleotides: TGTGCCAGCAGTGAATCAACAGGGGTCAATCAGCCCCAGCATTTT. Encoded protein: CASSESTGVNQPQHF.

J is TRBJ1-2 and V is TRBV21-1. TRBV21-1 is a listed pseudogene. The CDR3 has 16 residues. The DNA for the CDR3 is TGTGCCAGCAGCAAAGATCGAGGGGCCGAGGGCTATGGCTACACCTTC. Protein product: CASSKDRGAEGYGYTF.

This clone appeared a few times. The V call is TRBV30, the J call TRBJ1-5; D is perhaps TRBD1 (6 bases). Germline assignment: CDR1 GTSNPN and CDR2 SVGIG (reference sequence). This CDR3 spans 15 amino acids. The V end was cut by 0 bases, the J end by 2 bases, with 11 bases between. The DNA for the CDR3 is TGTGCCTGGAGTGTAAACAGGGCAGGCAATCAGCCCCAGCATTTT. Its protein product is CAWSVNRAGNQPQHF.

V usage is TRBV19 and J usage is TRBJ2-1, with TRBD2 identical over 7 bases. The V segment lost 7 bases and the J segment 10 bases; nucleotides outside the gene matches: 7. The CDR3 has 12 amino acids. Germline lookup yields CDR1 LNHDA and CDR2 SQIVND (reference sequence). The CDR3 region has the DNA TGTGCCAGTACCCCCCTTAGCGGGGAGCAGTTCTTC. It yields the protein CASTPLSGEQFF.

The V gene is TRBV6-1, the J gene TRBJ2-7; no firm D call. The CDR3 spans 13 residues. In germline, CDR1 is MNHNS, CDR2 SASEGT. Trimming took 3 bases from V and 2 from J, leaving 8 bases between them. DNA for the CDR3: TGTGCCAGCAGTGAGTACAGACCCTACGAGCAGTACTTC. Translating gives CASSEYRPYEQYF.

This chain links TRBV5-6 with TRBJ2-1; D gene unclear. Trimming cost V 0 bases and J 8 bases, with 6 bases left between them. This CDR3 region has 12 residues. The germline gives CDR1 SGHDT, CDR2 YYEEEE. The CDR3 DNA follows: TGTGCCAGCAGCTTGGCGAGCGATGAGCAGTTCTTC. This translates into CASSLASDEQFF.

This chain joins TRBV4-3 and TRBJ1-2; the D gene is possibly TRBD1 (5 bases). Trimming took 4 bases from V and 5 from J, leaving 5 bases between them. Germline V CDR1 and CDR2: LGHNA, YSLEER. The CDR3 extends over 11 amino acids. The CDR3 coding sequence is TGCGCCAGCAGCCGGGGGTATGGCTACACCTTC. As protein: CASSRGYGYTF.

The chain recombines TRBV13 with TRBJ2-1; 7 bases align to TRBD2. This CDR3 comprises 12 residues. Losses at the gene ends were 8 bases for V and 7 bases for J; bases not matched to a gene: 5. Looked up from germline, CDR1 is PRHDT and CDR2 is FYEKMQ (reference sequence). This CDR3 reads CASGRAWNEQFF. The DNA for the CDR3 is TGTGCCAGCGGGAGGGCCTGGAATGAGCAGTTCTTC.

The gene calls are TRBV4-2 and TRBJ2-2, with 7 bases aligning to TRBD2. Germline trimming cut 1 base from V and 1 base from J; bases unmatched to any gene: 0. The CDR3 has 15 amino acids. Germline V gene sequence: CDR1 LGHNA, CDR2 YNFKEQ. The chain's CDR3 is CASSQAGGNTGELFF. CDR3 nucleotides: TGTGCCAGCAGCCAAGCGGGAGGGAACACCGGGGAGCTGTTTTTT.

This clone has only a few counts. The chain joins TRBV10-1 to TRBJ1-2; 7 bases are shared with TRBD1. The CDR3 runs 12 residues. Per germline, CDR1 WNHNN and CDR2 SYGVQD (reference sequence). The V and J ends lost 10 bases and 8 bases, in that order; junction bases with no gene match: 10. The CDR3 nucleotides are TGCGCCATCAGGGGGGGCGGGAAGGGCTACACCTTC. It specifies CAIRGGGKGYTF.

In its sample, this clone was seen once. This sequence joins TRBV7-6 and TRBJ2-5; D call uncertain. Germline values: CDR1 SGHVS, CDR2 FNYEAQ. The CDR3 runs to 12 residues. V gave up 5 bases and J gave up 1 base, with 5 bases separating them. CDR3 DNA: TGTGCCAGCAGCCCCTCCCAAGAGACCCAGTACTTC. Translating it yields CASSPSQETQYF. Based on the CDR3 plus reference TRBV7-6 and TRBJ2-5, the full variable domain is GAGVSQSPRYKVTKRGQDVALRCDPISGHVSLYWYRQALGQGPEFLTYFNYEAQQDKSGLPNDRFSAERPEGSISTLTIQRTEQRDSAMYRCASSPSQETQYFGPGTRLLVL.